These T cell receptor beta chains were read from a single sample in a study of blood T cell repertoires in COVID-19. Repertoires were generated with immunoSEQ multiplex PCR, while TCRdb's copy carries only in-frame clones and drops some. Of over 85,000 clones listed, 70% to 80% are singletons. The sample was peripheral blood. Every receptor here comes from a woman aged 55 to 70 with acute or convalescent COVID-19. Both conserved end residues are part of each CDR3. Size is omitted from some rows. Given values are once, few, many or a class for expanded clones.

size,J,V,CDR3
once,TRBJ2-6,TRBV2,CASRQGSGANVLTF
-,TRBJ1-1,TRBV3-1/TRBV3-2,CASSLGAGALGLAFF
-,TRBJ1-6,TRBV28,CASSLPRQGAGSPLHF
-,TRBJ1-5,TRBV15,CATSREGGFNQPQHF
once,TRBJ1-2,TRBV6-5,CASSNGQGRGYGYTF
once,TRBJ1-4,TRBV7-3,CASSETGGAGTNEKLFF
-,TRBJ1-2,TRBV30,CAWSPRDRDSYGYTF
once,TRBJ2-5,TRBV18,CASSPSGTGGETQYF
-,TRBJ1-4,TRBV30,CAWTTGNSEKLFF
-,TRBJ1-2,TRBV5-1,CASSTGTGEYGYTF
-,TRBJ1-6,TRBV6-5,CASGPRGGTHSPLHF
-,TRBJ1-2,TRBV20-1,CSANQGFGYTF
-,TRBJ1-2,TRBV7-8,CASSPRTATNYGYTF
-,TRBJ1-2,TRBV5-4,CASSLDGSNYGYTF
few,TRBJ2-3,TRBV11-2,CASSLGQGATDTQYF
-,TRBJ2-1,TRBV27,CASSAPPGGGIGNEQFF
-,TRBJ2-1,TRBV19,CASSITGIGANEQFF
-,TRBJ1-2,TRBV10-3,CAISDTGQEIF
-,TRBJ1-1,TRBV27,CASSSGGATLHTEAFF
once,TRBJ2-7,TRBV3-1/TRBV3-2,CASSLGRLAGNYEQYF
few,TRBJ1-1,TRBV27,CASSPPGDRAATEAFF
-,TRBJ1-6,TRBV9,CASSGDSENSPLHF
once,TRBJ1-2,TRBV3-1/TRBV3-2,CASSQPDRGIRGYTF
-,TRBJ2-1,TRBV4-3,CASSHPLQRGAYNEQFF
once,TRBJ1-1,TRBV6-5,CASRAGGNTEAFF
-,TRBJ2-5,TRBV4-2,CASSQGAAGGFGETQYF
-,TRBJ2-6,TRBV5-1,CASSPFSGLDVSGANVLTF
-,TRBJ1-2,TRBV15,CATSSGIPPSGYTF
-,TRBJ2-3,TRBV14,CASSRLGTVGDTQYF
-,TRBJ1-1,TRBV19,CATQGVSEAFF
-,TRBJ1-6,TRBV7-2,CASSPSPGGNSPLHF
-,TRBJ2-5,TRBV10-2,CASRPTALGETQYF